These 27 T cell receptor beta chains originate from one sample sequenced in a study of Ad26.COV2.S vaccination and SARS-CoV-2 variants. The data were produced by immunoSEQ multiplex PCR, yet TCRdb's version contains in-frame clones alone and is incomplete. The sample has roughly 390,000 clones, 75% to 90% seen once. Treatment here: around 19 received Ad26.COV2.S at low or high dose, single or two shots; about 5 received placebo; per-sample allocation not given. Samples analyzed were those drawn on day 63 after the first vaccine or placebo injection. The source material was peripheral blood, sampled in a trial of Ad26.COV2.S vaccine versus placebo. The receptor set was obtained from a person aged 18-60 years who received the Ad26.COV2.S COVID-19 vaccine or a placebo.

The rearrangement links TRBV11-3 to TRBJ1-6, with D perhaps matching TRBD1 (6 bases). Germline V gene data show CDR1 as SGHNT and CDR2 as YENEEA. This CDR3 is 15 amino acids long. Trimming stripped 5 bases from V and 7 bases from J, with 15 bases between. The CDR3 DNA reads TGTGCCAGCAGCCTACCCAGGGGAGAGAATTCACCCCTCCACTTT. Encoded protein: CASSLPRGENSPLHF. The variable domain in full, with the rest retrieved from reference TRBV11-3 and TRBJ1-6, is EAGVVQSPRYKIIEKKQPVAFWCNPISGHNTLYWYLQNLGQGPELLIRYENEEAVDDSQLPKDRFSAERLKGVDSTLKIQPAELGDSAVYLCASSLPRGENSPLHFGNGTRLTVT.

The chain joins TRBV5-6 to TRBJ2-3; 11 bases fit TRBD2. J gave up 2 bases and V 3 bases, and 5 bases lay outside the gene matches. Germline V CDR1 and CDR2: SGHDT, YYEEEE. This CDR3 comprises 16 residues. The CDR3 DNA reads as TGTGCCAGCAGCTCCTCACTAGCGGGGGTCACAGATACGCAGTATTTT. Amino acid sequence: CASSSSLAGVTDTQYF. Based on the CDR3 plus reference TRBV5-6 and TRBJ2-3, the full variable domain is DAGVTQSPTHLIKTRGQQVTLRCSPKSGHDTVSWYQQALGQGPQFIFQYYEEEERQRGNFPDRFSGHQFPNYSSELNVNALLLGDSALYLCASSSSLAGVTDTQYFGPGTRLTVL.

CDR3 in amino acids: CASSPEERKSTYEQYF. CDR3 DNA: TGCGCCAGCAGCCCGGAGGAGAGAAAGTCGACCTACGAGCAGTACTTC. The chain joins TRBV5-1 to TRBJ2-7, with a possible D match to TRBD2 (5 bases). Germline assignment: CDR1 SGHRS and CDR2 YFSETQ. This CDR3 has 16 residues. V was shortened by 4 bases and J by 2 bases, with 19 bases between the two germline ends.

The chain uses TRBV25-1 and TRBJ2-7; 8 bases map to TRBD2. Germline loops: CDR1 MGHDK, CDR2 SYGVNS. V was clipped by 2 bases and J by 0 bases; unmatched bases: 3. The CDR3 extends over 15 amino acids. CDR3 DNA sequence: TGTGCCAGCAGTGAAACTAGCGGCTTCTCCTACGAGCAGTACTTC. This translates into CASSETSGFSYEQYF.

The genes are TRBV11-2 and TRBJ1-6, with 7 bases matching TRBD1. The CDR3 length is 15 residues. With V trimmed by 0 bases and J by 10 bases, 6 bases remained unmatched. Germline V lookup: CDR1 SGHAT, CDR2 FQNNGV. The CDR3 spells CASSLEDRVGSPLHF. The CDR3 nucleotides read TGTGCCAGCAGCTTAGAAGACAGGGTAGGATCACCCCTCCACTTT.

The chain carries TRBV30 and TRBJ2-7, with D tentatively TRBD2 (5 bases). The CDR3 sequence is 18 residues long. V lost 1 base and J 0 bases, leaving 22 bases between the germline ends. Per germline, CDR1 GTSNPN and CDR2 SVGIG (reference sequence). Here the CDR3 reads CAWSDLIRTAEISYEQYF. The CDR3 DNA is TGTGCCTGGAGTGACCTAATTAGGACTGCCGAGATCTCCTACGAGCAGTACTTC.

The rearrangement joins TRBV24-1 to TRBJ1-3; the D gene is possibly TRBD1 (5 bases). The germline V and J ends were trimmed by 2 bases and 10 bases, with 17 bases remaining between them. There are 15 residues in the CDR3. Germline CDR1 reads KGHDR; CDR2 reads SFDVKD. Here the CDR3 DNA reads TGTGCCACCAGTGATTCTGGCACTCTCGGGGGGACCATATATTTT. The encoded protein is CATSDSGTLGGTIYF.

V and J are TRBV29-1 and TRBJ2-2, with 10 bases fitting TRBD1. Germline loops: CDR1 SQVTM, CDR2 ANQGSEA. The CDR3 contains 14 residues. Unmatched junction bases numbered 3, after V lost 4 bases and J lost 4 bases. Here the CDR3 reads CSVGGQGITGELFF. CDR3 nucleotide sequence: TGCAGCGTTGGGGGACAGGGGATCACCGGGGAGCTGTTTTTT.

The gene calls are TRBV2 and TRBJ1-4; no clear D gene. Germline lookup yields CDR1 SNHLY and CDR2 FYNNEI. Trimming left V 6 bases short and J 8 bases short, with 13 bases between. The CDR3 loop spans 13 amino acids. The DNA of the CDR3 is TGTGCCAGCAGCCCCCCGGTAGACGAAAAACTGTTTTTT. Residues: CASSPPVDEKLFF.

The chain joins TRBV6-5 to TRBJ1-3; 7 nucleotides line up with TRBD1. The CDR3 sequence is 14 residues long. V dropped 6 bases and J dropped 2; count of bases not matched to a gene: 4. The germline CDR1 and CDR2 sequences are MNHEY and SVGAGI. This CDR3 is CASSHRGPGNTIYF. In nucleotides, the CDR3 is TGTGCCAGCAGCCACAGGGGACCTGGAAACACCATATATTTT.

The chain uses TRBV7-2 and TRBJ2-7; no definite D call. CDR1 is SGHTA and CDR2 is FQGNSA in the germline V gene. The CDR3 consists of 13 residues. V gave up 1 base and J gave up 1 base, with 5 bases separating them. CDR3 nucleotides: TGTGCCAGCAGCTTAGAGAAGTCCTACGAGCAGTACTTC. Translating gives CASSLEKSYEQYF.

V is TRBV25-1 and J is TRBJ1-5; D may be TRBD1 (5 bases). Trimming removed 4 bases at V and 4 bases at J, with 8 bases between. This CDR3 comprises 13 residues. Germline-derived CDR1 and CDR2 are MGHDK and SYGVNS. The CDR3 sequence is CASSGGGNQPQHF. For the CDR3, the DNA is TGTGCCAGCAGTGGCGGGGGAAATCAGCCCCAGCATTTT.

The J gene is TRBJ1-1, the V gene TRBV9; perhaps TRBD1 as D (5 bases). V gave up 0 bases and J gave up 4 bases, with 13 bases separating them. There are 15 residues in the CDR3. Germline-derived CDR1 and CDR2 are SGDLS and YYNGEE. The CDR3 nucleotides read TGTGCCAGCAGCGTAGTGAAGGCGAGGGGCACTGAAGCTTTCTTT. This gives the protein CASSVVKARGTEAFF.

CDR3 sequence: CARSKHTGTPTGEQYF. For the CDR3, the DNA is TGTGCCAGAAGCAAACACACCGGGACCCCTACCGGCGAGCAGTACTTC. The rearrangement links TRBV5-3 to TRBJ2-7; D tentatively fits TRBD1 or TRBD2 (5 bases each). TRBV5-3 carries the ORF label, with uncertain function. The CDR3 consists of 16 residues. Deletions cut 4 bases from V and 6 bases from J, with 23 bases between.

V is TRBV7-9 and J is TRBJ1-2; D is undetermined. The germline gives CDR1 SEHNR, CDR2 FQNEAQ (reference sequence). The V and J ends lost 5 bases and 7 bases respectively, with 17 bases between them. This CDR3 spans 14 amino acids. CDR3 in amino acids: CASSRSGSFIGYTF. In nucleotides, the CDR3 is TGTGCCAGCAGCCGGAGCGGGTCTTTCATTGGCTACACCTTC.

The chain joins TRBV29-1 to TRBJ2-7; D uncertain. V lost 5 bases and J lost 1, with 6 bases in between. Germline V gene lookup returns CDR1 SQVTM and CDR2 ANQGSEA. The CDR3 sequence is 11 residues long. This chain's CDR3 is CSVRSSYEQYF. CDR3 DNA: TGCAGCGTTCGGAGTTCCTACGAGCAGTACTTC.

The genes are TRBV25-1 and TRBJ1-2; D is possibly TRBD1 (5 bases). V was cut by 8 bases and J by 7 bases, with 17 bases left in between. The germline gives CDR1 MGHDK, CDR2 SYGVNS. The CDR3 totals 13 residues. The CDR3 coding sequence is TGTGCCAGCGAAGGGGCAGGGCGGTCTGGCTACACCTTC. Its protein is CASEGAGRSGYTF.

The chain links TRBV29-1 to TRBJ1-1; D is unresolved. V was clipped by 6 bases and J by 0 bases, with 11 bases between them. Germline V gives CDR1 SQVTM, CDR2 ANQGSEA. The CDR3 spans 13 residues. The CDR3 coding sequence is TGCAGCGTCCGCCGGGAGATGAACACTGAAGCTTTCTTT. Translated, it gives CSVRREMNTEAFF.

This clone has more than one count but fewer than ten. The chain couples TRBV6-1 to TRBJ1-5; no definite D call. CDR1 MNHNS and CDR2 SASEGT come from the germline V gene. This CDR3 has 13 amino acids. V was pared by 2 bases and J by 7 bases, with 9 bases between. Here the CDR3 reads CASSESAAQPQHF. CDR3 nucleotide sequence: TGTGCCAGCAGTGAATCCGCAGCACAGCCCCAGCATTTT.

This chain connects TRBV2 to TRBJ1-3, with unresolved D. Germline V CDR1 and CDR2: SNHLY, FYNNEI. The CDR3 is made up of 16 amino acids. V was trimmed by 5 bases and J by 0 bases, leaving 14 bases between them. The CDR3 DNA sequence: TGTGCCAGCAGTCCCGAGGTTTTGAGCTCTGGAAACACCATATATTTT. This codes for CASSPEVLSSGNTIYF.

The chain has TRBV29-1 and TRBJ2-3, with unresolved D. The V and J ends lost 5 bases and 1 base respectively, with 10 bases between them. The CDR3 runs to 13 residues. Looked up from germline, CDR1 is SQVTM and CDR2 is ANQGSEA. CDR3 residues: CSVSSGGTDTQYF. CDR3 nucleotide sequence: TGCAGCGTTTCGTCTGGGGGCACAGATACGCAGTATTTT.

The chain uses TRBV6-5 and TRBJ2-1, with TRBD1 identical over 11 bases. Per germline, CDR1 MNHEY and CDR2 SVGAGI. The V gene end was trimmed by 11 bases and the J gene end by 4 bases; junction bases not matched to a gene: 7. The CDR3 has 14 amino acids. The CDR3 nucleotides are TGTGCCGGGGGGACAGGGGGTTTGTACAATGAGCAGTTCTTC. Translating gives CAGGTGGLYNEQFF.

The rearrangement uses TRBV5-6 and TRBJ2-5; the D gene is possibly TRBD1 (6 bases). The CDR3 spans 14 residues. V gave up 2 bases and J gave up 4 bases, with 12 bases separating them. The germline gives CDR1 SGHDT, CDR2 YYEEEE. In DNA form, the CDR3 reads TGTGCCAGCAGCTTCGGGCTAGGGGGAGAGACCCAGTACTTC. It specifies CASSFGLGGETQYF.

The chain carries TRBV7-9 and TRBJ1-1; D may be TRBD1 (6 bases). This CDR3 has 15 amino acids. Germline V CDR1 and CDR2: SEHNR, FQNEAQ (reference sequence). V was pared by 4 bases and J by 1 base, with 13 bases between. The CDR3 region is CASSSPLTGNTEAFF. CDR3 coding DNA: TGTGCCAGCAGCTCCCCCTTGACAGGGAACACTGAAGCTTTCTTT.

This clone showed up just once. Distinct nucleotide sequences in the sample also encode this CDR3. V usage is TRBV5-1 and J usage is TRBJ2-7; D is ambiguous. Germline CDR1 SGHRS, CDR2 YFSETQ. Trimming took 1 base from V and 1 from J, leaving 3 bases between them. CDR3 length equals 12 residues. The DNA of the CDR3 is TGCGCCAGCAGCTTGCCGTCCTACGAGCAGTACTTC. Translated: CASSLPSYEQYF.

The gene calls are TRBV6-5 and TRBJ1-6, with D possibly TRBD1 on 5 matching bases. The CDR3 length is 13 residues. Germline CDR1 MNHEY, CDR2 SVGAGI. V gave up 7 bases and J gave up 4 bases, with 8 bases separating them. Here the CDR3 DNA reads TGTGCCAGCAACAGGCTTTATAATTCACCCCTCCACTTT. Amino acids: CASNRLYNSPLHF.

The chain recombines TRBV11-2 with TRBJ2-7, with 9 bases aligning to TRBD2. This CDR3 region has 15 residues. Germline V lookup: CDR1 SGHAT, CDR2 FQNNGV. Trimming at V came to 2 bases and at J to 0 bases, leaving 2 bases not matched to a gene. In DNA form, the CDR3 reads TGTGCCAGCAGCTTATCTAGCGGGGACTCCTACGAGCAGTACTTC. Translated, it gives CASSLSSGDSYEQYF. Supplemented by reference TRBV11-2 and TRBJ2-7, the full variable domain reads EAGVAQSPRYKIIEKRQSVAFWCNPISGHATLYWYQQILGQGPKLLIQFQNNGVVDDSQLPKDRFSAERLKGVDSTLKIQPAKLEDSAVYLCASSLSSGDSYEQYFGPGTRLTVT.